This T cell receptor beta chain is drawn from a study of T cell responses to AZD1222 COVID-19 vaccine. Study-level points and caveats: Donors skewed white British and female; clonal diversity was possibly underestimated.

Only in-frame clones appear in the TCRdb table, and some are missing; sequencing was by immunoSEQ multiplex PCR. The sample has about 150,000 clones; about 90% are singletons. As concerns this clone: As yet, its antigen is unknown.

V was cut by 0 bases and J by 4 bases, with 13 bases left in between. Germline assignment: CDR1 WNHNN and CDR2 SYGVQD (reference sequence). There are 16 residues in the CDR3. This rearrangement joins TRBV10-1 to TRBJ2-1; possibly TRBD1 or TRBD2 for D (5 bases each). This TCR was sampled from an adult in good health. Specimen: peripheral blood, collected on day 0 of MenACWY control vaccination. The CDR3 DNA reads as TGCGCCAGCAGTGAGTCCTCCTGGGGGATTTACAATGAGCAGTTCTTC. This translates into CASSESSWGIYNEQFF.